The 20 T cell receptor beta chains presented below share a single source sample, sequenced in a study of blood T cell repertoires in COVID-19. Clones were read by immunoSEQ multiplex PCR, and TCRdb kept only the in-frame ones, dropping some. This table holds about 130,000 clones, about 86% found once. Sequencing was carried out using PBMCs or T cells enriched from blood (not recorded which). All receptors derive from a man aged 50 to 59 who had recovered from COVID-19.

The rearrangement links TRBV20-1 to TRBJ1-4; TRBD1 aligns across 7 bases. V lost 3 bases to trimming and J lost 6 bases; unmatched junction nucleotides: 4. Per the germline V gene, CDR1 is DFQATT and CDR2 is SNEGSKA (reference sequence). The CDR3 is 13 amino acids. CDR3 loop: CSASRQGDEKLFF. The CDR3 nucleotides read TGCAGTGCTAGTAGACAGGGCGATGAAAAACTGTTTTTT.

V gene TRBV10-3 combines with J gene TRBJ2-7; 11 nucleotides match TRBD1. CDR1 and CDR2 from the germline V gene are ENHRY and SYGVKD. CDR3 length equals 14 residues. V lost 3 bases and J lost 5; bases outside the gene matches: 3. The CDR3 bases are TGTGCCATCAGTGAAGGACAGGGGGCCCACGAGCAGTACTTC. Protein sequence: CAISEGQGAHEQYF.

The chain combines TRBV12-5 with TRBJ1-2; 12 bases align to TRBD1. Germline V lookup: CDR1 LGHNT, CDR2 FRNRAP. V dropped 5 bases and J dropped 6; count of bases not matched to a gene: 4. CDR3 size: 14 residues. The CDR3 region has the DNA TGTGCTAGTGGTCCCTGGGACAGGGGGCATGGCTACACCTTC. This gives the protein CASGPWDRGHGYTF.

The chain uses TRBV7-6 and TRBJ1-1; D remains ambiguous. V gave up 1 base and J gave up 1 base, with 7 bases separating them. The CDR3 contains 14 residues. Germline values: CDR1 SGHVS, CDR2 FNYEAQ. CDR3 region: CASSLGLENTEAFF. CDR3 in DNA: TGTGCCAGCAGCTTAGGGCTAGAGAACACTGAAGCTTTCTTT.

V usage is TRBV9 and J usage is TRBJ2-3; 9 nucleotides line up with TRBD2. Trimming at V came to 0 bases and at J to 4 bases, leaving 6 bases not matched to a gene. The CDR3 consists of 16 residues. Germline V gene data show CDR1 as SGDLS and CDR2 as YYNGEE. CDR3 sequence reads: CASSVVPAGGADTQYF. CDR3 coding DNA: TGTGCCAGCAGCGTAGTCCCAGCGGGGGGCGCAGATACGCAGTATTTT.

This clone appeared once. V usage is TRBV12-3 or TRBV12-4 and J usage is TRBJ2-7; TRBD1 agrees at 10 bases. The J segment lost 7 bases and the V segment lost 6 bases, leaving 6 bases of the junction unmatched. The CDR3 extends over 13 amino acids. As DNA, the CDR3 is TGTGCCAGCAGGAGGACAGGGGGGTGGGAGCAGTACTTC. It yields the protein CASRRTGGWEQYF.

V gene TRBV7-2 combines with J gene TRBJ2-1; maybe TRBD1 (6 bases). Trimming left V 3 bases short and J 6 bases short, with 12 bases between. The CDR3 contains 14 residues. CDR1 and CDR2 from the germline V gene are SGHTA and FQGNSA. In DNA, the CDR3 is TGTGCCAGCAGCTTCATCCGAGGGGGCAATGAGCAGTTCTTC. Its translation is CASSFIRGGNEQFF.

CDR3 sequence: CASSSLAGAYQETQYF. As DNA, the CDR3 is TGTGCCAGCAGCTCGTTAGCGGGAGCGTACCAAGAGACCCAGTACTTC. The chain carries TRBV13 and TRBJ2-5; the match to TRBD2 covers 9 bases. The germline V gene encodes CDR1 PRHDT and CDR2 FYEKMQ (reference sequence). This CDR3 region has 16 residues. Trimming cost V 4 bases and J 0 bases; bases outside gene matches: 6.

The chain recombines TRBV19 with TRBJ2-7, with 8 positions matching TRBD2. The V and J ends lost 3 bases and 5 bases, in that order; junction bases with no gene match: 12. The CDR3 runs 16 residues. Germline V gene sequence: CDR1 LNHDA, CDR2 SQIVND (reference sequence). CDR3 sequence reads: CASSISGAGGRNEQYF. For the CDR3, the DNA is TGTGCCAGTAGTATTTCTGGGGCGGGGGGCCGTAACGAGCAGTACTTC.

The chain uses TRBV5-1 and TRBJ1-2; 9 bases map to TRBD1. The germline V gene encodes CDR1 SGHRS and CDR2 YFSETQ. V dropped 2 bases and J dropped 6; count of bases not matched to a gene: 5. The CDR3 totals 14 residues. DNA for the CDR3: TGCGCCAGCAGCTTAGTTGACAGGGGGGATGGCTACACCTTC. This codes for CASSLVDRGDGYTF.

The genes are TRBV20-1 and TRBJ2-4; D perhaps matches TRBD2 (5 bases). Germline CDR1 is DFQATT and CDR2 is SNEGSKA (reference sequence). The ends were cut back, 3 bases at V and 0 bases at J, with 9 bases in the middle. CDR3 length: 14 residues. The CDR3 sequence: CSASRAEAKNIQYF. The DNA for the CDR3 is TGCAGTGCTAGTCGAGCGGAAGCCAAAAACATTCAGTACTTC.

This rearrangement joins TRBV14 to TRBJ2-2; 8 positions agree with TRBD1. Germline CDR1 SGHDN, CDR2 FVKESK. Germline trimming cut 4 bases from V and 3 bases from J; bases unmatched to any gene: 1. This CDR3 comprises 14 residues. The CDR3 loop reads CASSLTGDTGELFF. The CDR3 DNA reads TGTGCCAGCAGCCTGACAGGGGACACCGGGGAGCTGTTTTTT.

The chain links TRBV6-2 or TRBV6-3 to TRBJ2-2; TRBD2 aligns across 11 bases. Germline CDR1 is MNHEY and CDR2 is SVGEGT. V trimming: 2 bases; J trimming: 5 bases; junction bases outside the gene matches: 4. CDR3 length: 16 residues. The CDR3 bases are TGTGCCAGCAGTTACAAGCTAGCGGGGGGTACCGGGGAGCTGTTTTTT. This translates into CASSYKLAGGTGELFF.

For this clone: Other DNA sequences in this sample translate to the same CDR3. This chain links TRBV19 with TRBJ1-2; 8 bases map to TRBD1. Germline assignment: CDR1 LNHDA and CDR2 SQIVND (reference sequence). The V gene end was trimmed by 3 bases and the J gene end by 6 bases; junction bases not matched to a gene: 3. The CDR3 totals 13 residues. CDR3 residues: CASSIGTGDGYTF. The CDR3, as DNA: TGTGCCAGTAGTATCGGGACAGGCGATGGCTACACCTTC.

Details on this clone: At one boundary the junction diverges from the germline segment, which might be a read error. The V call is TRBV6-2 or TRBV6-3, the J call TRBJ2-1; tentative D call: TRBD2 (5 bases). The germline gives CDR1 MNHEY, CDR2 SVGEGT. This CDR3 has 15 residues. This chain's CDR3 is CASSVNGPEGNGQFF. The CDR3 DNA is TGTGCCAGCAGTGTGAATGGCCCCGAGGGCAATGGGCAGTTCTTC.

Comments on this clone: The same CDR3 is also encoded by other DNA sequences in this sample. The V call is TRBV7-3, the J call TRBJ2-7; maybe TRBD1 (6 bases). The CDR3 loop spans 13 amino acids. Germline loops: CDR1 SGHTA, CDR2 FQGTGA. With 3 bases removed from V and 0 bases from J, the gap between germline ends came to 6 bases. The CDR3, as DNA: TGTGCCAGCAGCTTGGACAGCTCCTACGAGCAGTACTTC. It is translated as CASSLDSSYEQYF.

This chain links TRBV12-3 or TRBV12-4 with TRBJ1-6; tentative D call: TRBD1 (6 bases). The CDR3 sequence is 13 residues long. V was trimmed by 5 bases and J by 9 bases, leaving 11 bases between them. The CDR3 DNA reads TGTGCCAGCAGTCCGGTCAGGGGTTCACCCCTCCACTTT. Translated: CASSPVRGSPLHF.

The gene calls are TRBV2 and TRBJ1-3, with D possibly TRBD1 on 6 matching bases. CDR1 is SNHLY, CDR2 FYNNEI, per germline. The CDR3 is 16 residues long. V lost 5 bases and J 4 bases, leaving 18 bases between the germline ends. The CDR3 here is CASSRRLSGVGNTIYF. CDR3 nucleotides: TGTGCCAGCAGTAGAAGGTTGTCAGGGGTCGGAAACACCATATATTTT.

V gene TRBV9 combines with J gene TRBJ2-1, with 11 bases aligning to TRBD2. Trimming cost V 3 bases and J 7 bases; bases outside gene matches: 12. The CDR3 spans 17 residues. Germline V gene data show CDR1 as SGDLS and CDR2 as YYNGEE. DNA for the CDR3: TGTGCCAGCAGCGCCGTCTCTAGCGGGGGGTTTACAAATGAGCAGTTCTTC. It is translated as CASSAVSSGGFTNEQFF.

The table lists this clone with many counts. The rearrangement uses TRBV28 and TRBJ1-6; D might be TRBD1 (5 bases). Germline CDR1 reads MDHEN; CDR2 reads SYDVKM. Trimming shortened V by 5 bases and J by 7 bases, and 15 bases separated the two germline ends. The CDR3 runs to 15 residues. The CDR3 sequence: CASSPPPPGNSPLHF. CDR3 sequence (DNA): TGTGCCAGCAGTCCCCCGCCGCCAGGGAATTCACCCCTCCACTTT.